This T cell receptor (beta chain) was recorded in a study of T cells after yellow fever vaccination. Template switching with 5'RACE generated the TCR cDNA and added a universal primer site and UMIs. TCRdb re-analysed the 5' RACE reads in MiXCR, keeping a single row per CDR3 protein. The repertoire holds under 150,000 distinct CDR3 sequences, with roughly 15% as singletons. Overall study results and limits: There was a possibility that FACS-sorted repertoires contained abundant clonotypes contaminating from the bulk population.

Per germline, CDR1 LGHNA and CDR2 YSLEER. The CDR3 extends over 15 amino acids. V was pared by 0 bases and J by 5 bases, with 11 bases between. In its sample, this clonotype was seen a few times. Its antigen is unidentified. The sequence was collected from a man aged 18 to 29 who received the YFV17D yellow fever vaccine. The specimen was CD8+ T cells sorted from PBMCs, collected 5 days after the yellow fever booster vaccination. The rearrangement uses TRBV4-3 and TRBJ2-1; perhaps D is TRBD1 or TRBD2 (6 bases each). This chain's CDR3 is CASSQEGGSNNEQFF. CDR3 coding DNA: TGCGCCAGCAGCCAAGAGGGGGGCTCTAACAATGAGCAGTTCTTC.